This is a list of T cell receptor beta chains from one sample in a study of cytomegalovirus exposure and HLA in healthy donors. Assay used: immunoSEQ multiplex PCR; TCRdb lists only in-frame clones, some missing. The sample carries some 85,000 clones, approximately 84% recorded once. Sequencing was carried out using PBMCs. These receptors were taken from a woman between 50 and 59 years old in good health and CMV-seronegative. The CDR3 runs from the conserved cysteine through the conserved F or W. The order of the fields is J gene, D gene, V gene, clone size, CDR3 protein, CDR3 DNA. D genes are given only for firm matches. Rows give clone size only sometimes, using once, few, many, or a class for an expanded clone.

j_call: TRBJ1-1; d_call: TRBD1; v_call: TRBV7-2; clone_size: .; cdr3_aa: CASSLTGGGTEAFF; cdr3_nt: TGTGCCAGCAGCCTCACAGGGGGCGGTACTGAAGCTTTCTTT
j_call: TRBJ2-3; d_call: .; v_call: TRBV2; clone_size: .; cdr3_aa: CASSDIAYPSTDTQYF; cdr3_nt: TGTGCCAGCAGTGATATTGCGTACCCTAGCACAGATACGCAGTATTTT
j_call: TRBJ2-2; d_call: .; v_call: TRBV5-4; clone_size: once; cdr3_aa: CASTPQGGSGELFF; cdr3_nt: TGTGCCAGCACCCCTCAGGGTGGATCCGGGGAGCTGTTTTTT
j_call: TRBJ2-1; d_call: .; v_call: TRBV5-8; clone_size: once; cdr3_aa: CASTRMGLPFSGSYNEQFF; cdr3_nt: TGTGCCAGCACCCGGATGGGACTGCCCTTCTCGGGCTCGTACAATGAGCAGTTCTTC
j_call: TRBJ2-4; d_call: TRBD2; v_call: TRBV6-6; clone_size: .; cdr3_aa: CASSYHPAGGLDIQYF; cdr3_nt: TGTGCCAGCAGTTACCATCCAGCGGGAGGGCTGGACATTCAGTACTTC
j_call: TRBJ2-5; d_call: TRBD2; v_call: TRBV5-1; clone_size: .; cdr3_aa: CASSYSGTSGTQYF; cdr3_nt: TGCGCCAGCAGCTACTCTGGGACTAGTGGGACCCAGTACTTC
j_call: TRBJ2-3; d_call: TRBD2; v_call: TRBV6-5; clone_size: .; cdr3_aa: CASSWSRGSTDTQYF; cdr3_nt: TGTGCCAGTAGTTGGTCGCGGGGGAGCACAGATACGCAGTATTTT
j_call: TRBJ2-5; d_call: TRBD1; v_call: TRBV15; clone_size: .; cdr3_aa: CAIRQPGGSQETQYF; cdr3_nt: TGTGCCATCAGACAGCCAGGGGGTTCCCAAGAGACCCAGTACTTC
j_call: TRBJ1-5; d_call: TRBD1; v_call: TRBV5-6; clone_size: once; cdr3_aa: CASSSVQGGNQPQHF; cdr3_nt: TGTGCCAGCAGCAGCGTTCAGGGGGGCAATCAGCCCCAGCATTTT
j_call: TRBJ2-7; d_call: TRBD2; v_call: TRBV2; clone_size: .; cdr3_aa: CASFPGLAGDEQYF; cdr3_nt: TGTGCCAGCTTTCCGGGACTAGCGGGAGACGAGCAGTACTTC
j_call: TRBJ2-6; d_call: .; v_call: TRBV9; clone_size: .; cdr3_aa: CASSVGLGGANVLTF; cdr3_nt: TGTGCCAGCAGCGTGGGGCTAGGAGGGGCCAACGTCCTGACTTTC
j_call: TRBJ2-1; d_call: TRBD2; v_call: TRBV9; clone_size: .; cdr3_aa: CASSVAISGRINEQFF; cdr3_nt: TGTGCCAGCAGCGTAGCGATTAGCGGGAGAATAAATGAGCAGTTCTTC
j_call: TRBJ2-5; d_call: .; v_call: TRBV18; clone_size: once; cdr3_aa: CASSPRQGNTETQYF; cdr3_nt: TGTGCCAGCTCACCGCGGCAGGGGAATACGGAGACCCAGTACTTC
j_call: TRBJ2-2; d_call: TRBD2; v_call: TRBV6-4; clone_size: .; cdr3_aa: CASTPGLAENTGELFF; cdr3_nt: TGTGCCAGCACCCCGGGACTAGCGGAAAACACCGGGGAGCTGTTTTTT
j_call: TRBJ2-1; d_call: TRBD2; v_call: TRBV9; clone_size: few; cdr3_aa: CASSSSGEGYNEQFF; cdr3_nt: TGTGCCAGCAGCTCAAGCGGGGAGGGATACAATGAGCAGTTCTTC
j_call: TRBJ2-4; d_call: .; v_call: TRBV6-5; clone_size: .; cdr3_aa: CASWTPGNIQYF; cdr3_nt: TGTGCCAGTTGGACTCCTGGAAACATTCAGTACTTC
j_call: TRBJ2-2; d_call: .; v_call: TRBV27; clone_size: .; cdr3_aa: CASTITGELFF; cdr3_nt: TGTGCCAGCACCATCACCGGGGAGCTGTTTTTT
j_call: TRBJ1-2; d_call: .; v_call: TRBV29-1; clone_size: .; cdr3_aa: CSVQQESGYTF; cdr3_nt: TGCAGCGTTCAACAGGAATCGGGCTACACCTTC
j_call: TRBJ2-5; d_call: TRBD1; v_call: TRBV10-3; clone_size: few; cdr3_aa: CAISASGQGSETQYF; cdr3_nt: TGTGCCATCAGTGCCTCGGGACAGGGAAGCGAGACCCAGTACTTC
j_call: TRBJ2-1; d_call: TRBD2; v_call: TRBV23-1; clone_size: .; cdr3_aa: CAEPWGGDYNEQFF; cdr3_nt: TGCGCCGAACCCTGGGGGGGAGACTACAATGAGCAGTTCTTC
j_call: TRBJ2-7; d_call: TRBD2; v_call: TRBV29-1; clone_size: few; cdr3_aa: CSVAGLAVNEQYF; cdr3_nt: TGCAGCGTCGCAGGACTAGCGGTAAACGAGCAGTACTTC
j_call: TRBJ1-4; d_call: .; v_call: TRBV6-1; clone_size: .; cdr3_aa: CASSDQGWGIEKLFF; cdr3_nt: TGTGCCAGCAGTGACCAGGGTTGGGGTATAGAAAAACTGTTTTTT
j_call: TRBJ2-7; d_call: TRBD1; v_call: TRBV5-1; clone_size: few; cdr3_aa: CASSWPGQGYEQYF; cdr3_nt: TGCGCCAGCAGCTGGCCGGGACAGGGCTACGAGCAGTACTTC
j_call: TRBJ1-2; d_call: .; v_call: TRBV7-2; clone_size: .; cdr3_aa: CASSLAAGSGSYGYTF; cdr3_nt: TGTGCCAGCAGCTTAGCGGCAGGGTCAGGGTCCTATGGCTACACCTTC
j_call: TRBJ2-1; d_call: TRBD1; v_call: TRBV2; clone_size: .; cdr3_aa: CASRVDRAVYNEQFF; cdr3_nt: TGTGCCAGCAGGGTCGACAGGGCCGTGTACAATGAGCAGTTCTTC
j_call: TRBJ1-2; d_call: .; v_call: TRBV7-2; clone_size: .; cdr3_aa: CASSLERGTNYGYTF; cdr3_nt: TGTGCCAGCAGCTTAGAACGGGGGACTAACTATGGCTACACCTTC
j_call: TRBJ2-1; d_call: TRBD2; v_call: TRBV27; clone_size: .; cdr3_aa: CASSRRSGTSGRIDNEQFF; cdr3_nt: TGTGCCAGCAGCCGCCGATCCGGGACTAGCGGGAGGATCGACAATGAGCAGTTCTTC
j_call: TRBJ1-1; d_call: .; v_call: TRBV25-1; clone_size: .; cdr3_aa: CASSAEQWTEAFF; cdr3_nt: TGTGCCAGCAGTGCGGAGCAGTGGACTGAAGCTTTCTTT
j_call: TRBJ1-4; d_call: TRBD1; v_call: TRBV10-3; clone_size: few; cdr3_aa: CALKRRGSTNEKLFF; cdr3_nt: TGTGCCCTGAAGCGCAGGGGGTCTACTAATGAAAAACTGTTTTTT
j_call: TRBJ2-5; d_call: TRBD2; v_call: TRBV5-1; clone_size: .; cdr3_aa: CATHYSGRKTQYF; cdr3_nt: TGCGCCACTCACTATAGCGGGAGGAAGACCCAGTACTTC
j_call: TRBJ2-7; d_call: TRBD1; v_call: TRBV6-5; clone_size: .; cdr3_aa: CASTRGREQYF; cdr3_nt: TGTGCCAGCACGAGGGGGCGAGAGCAGTACTTC
j_call: TRBJ1-1; d_call: .; v_call: TRBV11-1; clone_size: .; cdr3_aa: CASSLVFQGSIAEAFF; cdr3_nt: TGTGCCAGCAGCCTAGTGTTCCAGGGTTCAATCGCTGAAGCTTTCTTT
j_call: TRBJ1-1; d_call: .; v_call: TRBV2; clone_size: .; cdr3_aa: CASSEALEGGDTEAFF; cdr3_nt: TGTGCCAGCAGTGAAGCGCTGGAGGGCGGTGACACTGAAGCTTTCTTT
j_call: TRBJ2-7; d_call: TRBD2; v_call: TRBV5-1; clone_size: .; cdr3_aa: CASSLSASGSHEQYF; cdr3_nt: TGCGCCAGCAGCTTGAGCGCTAGCGGGAGCCACGAGCAGTACTTC
j_call: TRBJ1-4; d_call: .; v_call: TRBV15; clone_size: .; cdr3_aa: CATSRNRVENEKLFF; cdr3_nt: TGTGCCACCAGCAGGAACAGGGTTGAGAATGAAAAACTGTTTTTT
j_call: TRBJ2-1; d_call: .; v_call: TRBV28; clone_size: .; cdr3_aa: CASRPIQGIYNEQFF; cdr3_nt: TGTGCCAGCAGACCGATACAGGGTATCTACAATGAGCAGTTCTTC
j_call: TRBJ2-2; d_call: .; v_call: TRBV7-9; clone_size: .; cdr3_aa: CASSPDGELFF; cdr3_nt: TGTGCCAGCAGCCCAGACGGGGAGCTGTTTTTT
j_call: TRBJ2-3; d_call: TRBD1; v_call: TRBV5-1; clone_size: .; cdr3_aa: CASSSDRGATDTQYF; cdr3_nt: TGCGCCAGCAGCTCGGACAGGGGGGCAACAGATACGCAGTATTTT
j_call: TRBJ1-6; d_call: .; v_call: TRBV5-1; clone_size: few; cdr3_aa: CASSRTRSNSPLHF; cdr3_nt: TGCGCCAGCAGCAGAACTCGCTCTAATTCACCCCTCCACTTT
j_call: TRBJ2-1; d_call: .; v_call: TRBV4-1; clone_size: .; cdr3_aa: CASSQVTGDEQFF; cdr3_nt: TGCGCCAGCAGCCAAGTCACGGGAGATGAGCAGTTCTTC
j_call: TRBJ1-4; d_call: .; v_call: TRBV5-1; clone_size: .; cdr3_aa: CASSLVAGAREKLFF; cdr3_nt: TGCGCCAGCAGCTTGGTTGCGGGGGCACGGGAAAAACTGTTTTTT
j_call: TRBJ1-2; d_call: .; v_call: TRBV27; clone_size: .; cdr3_aa: CARIIDGGYGYTF; cdr3_nt: TGTGCCAGGATAATTGACGGGGGGTATGGCTACACCTTC
j_call: TRBJ1-1; d_call: .; v_call: TRBV10-2; clone_size: .; cdr3_aa: CASSEEGMNTEAFF; cdr3_nt: TGCGCCAGCAGTGAAGAGGGAATGAACACTGAAGCTTTCTTT